This entry concerns a single T cell receptor (beta chain). The target antigen is unknown. Use of 60 Vbeta and 13 Jbeta primers characterized the PCR. The data were produced by immunoSEQ multiplex PCR, yet TCRdb's version contains in-frame clones alone and is incomplete. The sample has 180,000 or so clones, almost 80% seen once. V dropped 5 bases and J dropped 5; count of bases not matched to a gene: 5. The germline V gene has CDR1 SGHTS and CDR2 YDEGEE. The CDR3 runs to 13 residues. This entry comes from a study of cytomegalovirus exposure and HLA in healthy donors. In the study overall: Out of fewer than 400 genotyped donors, less than 85% belonged to the Caucasian-associated ancestry cluster. The study, taken as a whole, reports: The authors later found TCR association rates varying by HLA locus, with DRB1 most and HLA-C fewest.

The J gene is TRBJ1-1, the V gene TRBV5-8; 8 nucleotides match TRBD1. This sequence originates from a man aged 50 to 60 in good health and CMV-seropositive. Material: PBMCs. CDR3 in DNA: TGTGCCAGCAGTAAGGACAGGGAAACTGAAGCTTTCTTT. Encoded protein: CASSKDRETEAFF.